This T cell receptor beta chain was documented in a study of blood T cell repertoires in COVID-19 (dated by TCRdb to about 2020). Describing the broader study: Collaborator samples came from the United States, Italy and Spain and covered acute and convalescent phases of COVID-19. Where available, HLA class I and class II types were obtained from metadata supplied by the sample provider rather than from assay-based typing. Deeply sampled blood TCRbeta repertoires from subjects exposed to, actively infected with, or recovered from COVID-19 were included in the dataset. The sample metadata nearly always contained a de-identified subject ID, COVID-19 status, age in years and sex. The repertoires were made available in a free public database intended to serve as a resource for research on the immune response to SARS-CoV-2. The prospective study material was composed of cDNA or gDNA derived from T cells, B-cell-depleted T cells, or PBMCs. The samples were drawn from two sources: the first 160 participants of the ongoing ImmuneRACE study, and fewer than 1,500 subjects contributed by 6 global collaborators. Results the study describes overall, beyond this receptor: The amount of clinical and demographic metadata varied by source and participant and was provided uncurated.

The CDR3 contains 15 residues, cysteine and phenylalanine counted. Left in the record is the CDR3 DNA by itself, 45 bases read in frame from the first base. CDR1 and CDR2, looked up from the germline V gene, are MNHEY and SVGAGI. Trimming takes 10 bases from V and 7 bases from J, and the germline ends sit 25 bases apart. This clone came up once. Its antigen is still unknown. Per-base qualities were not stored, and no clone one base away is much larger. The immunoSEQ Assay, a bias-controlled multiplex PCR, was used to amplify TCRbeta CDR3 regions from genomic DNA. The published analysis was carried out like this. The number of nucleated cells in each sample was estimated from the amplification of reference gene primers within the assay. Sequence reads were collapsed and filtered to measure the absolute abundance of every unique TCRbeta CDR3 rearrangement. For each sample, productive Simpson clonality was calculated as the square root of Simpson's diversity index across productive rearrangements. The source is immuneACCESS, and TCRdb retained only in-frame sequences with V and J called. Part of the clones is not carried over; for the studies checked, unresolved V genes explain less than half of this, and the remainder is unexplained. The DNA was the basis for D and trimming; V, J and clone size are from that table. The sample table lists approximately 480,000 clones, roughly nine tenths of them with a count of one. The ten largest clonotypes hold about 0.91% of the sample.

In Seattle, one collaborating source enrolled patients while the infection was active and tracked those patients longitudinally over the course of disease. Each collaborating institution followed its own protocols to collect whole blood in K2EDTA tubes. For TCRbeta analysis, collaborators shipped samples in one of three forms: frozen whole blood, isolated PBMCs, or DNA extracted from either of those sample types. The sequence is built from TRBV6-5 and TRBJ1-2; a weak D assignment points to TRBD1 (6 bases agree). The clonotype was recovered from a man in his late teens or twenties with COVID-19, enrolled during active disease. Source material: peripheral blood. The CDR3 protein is CATSLRGALGFGYTF. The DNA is TGTGCCACCTCCCTCCGGGGGGCACTAGGGTTTGGCTACACCTTC.